This TCR beta chain is drawn from a study of shared clonotypes between healthy human individuals (dated by TCRdb to 2020 to 2021). In terms of the full investigation: A few men and a couple of women, aged 18 to 49 years, made up the cohort. For each donor, CD4 naive and CD4 memory were each given three plates, CD8 naive was given two plates, and CD8 memory was given one plate. To estimate repertoire size and how much clonotypes are shared between individuals, the study performed deep sequencing of blood TCR repertoires from five healthy adults. Libraries were prepared and TCR repertoires were sequenced by different laboratories using diverse techniques, in order to increase sequencing depth and limit assay-specific biases. Leukapheresis yielded between about 0.94 and 9 billion PBMCs per donor. The paper's findings and limits, for the study overall: Compared with non-shared clonotypes, the clonotypes found in all four sorted-subset donors had higher generation probabilities. Because the study included only a small number of donors, the genetic and exposure-history diversity represented was limited. Even with the large sequencing depth, rarefaction of the sorted-subset datasets indicated that sequencing was incomplete. Naive subsets generally had larger estimated clonotype richness than memory subsets. Across several donors, roughly 5% of naive CD4, approximately 3.5% of naive CD8, 2.3% of memory CD4, and 0.4% of memory CD8 clonotypes were shared. Sampling was restricted to blood, and TCR repertoires in tissues likely differ from the TCR repertoires found in blood. Pairwise subsampling led to the expectation that sequencing depth would affect the degree of clonotype sharing among donors.

V loses 4 bases of germline sequence and J loses 0 bases, and the interval between the two ends is 13 bases. Counted from cysteine to phenylalanine, this CDR3 has 15 amino acids. CDR3 DNA is the only sequence kept; it has 45 bases, read in frame from the first base. Based on the germline V gene, the CDR1 and CDR2 sequences are SGDLS and YYNGEE. Using the deep immunoSEQ assay, TCR CDR3 regions were amplified from genomic DNA by multiplex PCR. Genomic DNA extracted from each cell subset was distributed evenly over all wells of several immunoSEQ 96-well plates, and each plate served as one replicate. Each replicate PCR for sorted subsets received roughly 200 ng genomic DNA, equal to tens of thousands of T cell genomes. Purified libraries were measured with a Qubit 3.0 fluorometer, size-checked on a Bioanalyzer 2100, and measured again with the KAPA Library Quantification kit. A separate single-read 150-cycle Illumina NextSeq 550 flow cell was used to sequence each immunoSEQ 96-well plate. Turning to the authors' computational methods: Because only junctional sequences without quality scores were contained in the immunoSEQ output, filtering matching that applied to full-length reads could not be performed. To assign V/J genes and CDR3, sequences were annotated using PyIR, a Python wrapper for IgBLAST v1.9, with IMGT germline references. Reads with weak V/J assignments (E-value above 1e-6), missing CDR3, stop codons, out-of-frame junctions, or ambiguous translated residues were removed. V3J clonotypes were defined by identical inferred V gene, J gene, and CDR3 amino acid sequence. To compute the percentage overlap between repertoires, the number of shared unique clonotypes was divided by the size of the smaller repertoire. Three approaches were used to assess repertoire richness: RTK rarefaction, the Chao1 estimator, and Recon v2.1 estimates of unobserved clonotypes. OLGA was used to compute generation probabilities for all TCRbeta clonotypes that the gDNA method yielded from a handful of donors. TCRdb carries this immuneACCESS record with in-frame sequences only. Its versions omit some clonotypes, under half of them owing to an unresolved V gene in the studies checked, with the rest unexplained. V and J calls and clone size are those listed in that table; D and trimming were worked out from the DNA. This sample has some 900,000 clones in its table, and 70% to 85% of those were observed once. The ten largest clones capture 1.5% of the sample.

This clone has more than one count but fewer than ten. The antigen it recognizes is unknown. Base qualities are not recorded, but no much larger clone differs from it by a single base. Healthy HIV-negative adults with no recently reported acute infections or vaccinations were included as donors. Only Caucasian adults living in Nashville, Tennessee, USA were represented among the donors. Magnetic negative selection was used to enrich CD4+ T cells, after which naive cells were positively selected on CD45RA and the negative fraction became the memory subset. After blood collection by leukapheresis, PBMCs were isolated using Ficoll-Histopaque density gradient centrifugation and then cryopreserved in the vapor phase of liquid nitrogen. Purity and quantity of every magnetically sorted T cell population were checked by analytical flow cytometry. Genomic DNA was isolated from every sorted fraction and measured by UV absorbance on a Nanodrop 2000c.

The source material was memory CD4+ T cells sorted from blood. Read against the paper, the sample's cell subset or site label means: CD45RA-negative fraction. This TCR derives from a man between 18 and 35 years old in good health. The sequence joins TRBV9 to TRBJ1-1, with no confident D gene call. Here is the DNA: TGTGCCAGCAGCCCCCGACATGCTTTGAACACTGAAGCTTTCTTT. This gives the protein CASSPRHALNTEAFF.